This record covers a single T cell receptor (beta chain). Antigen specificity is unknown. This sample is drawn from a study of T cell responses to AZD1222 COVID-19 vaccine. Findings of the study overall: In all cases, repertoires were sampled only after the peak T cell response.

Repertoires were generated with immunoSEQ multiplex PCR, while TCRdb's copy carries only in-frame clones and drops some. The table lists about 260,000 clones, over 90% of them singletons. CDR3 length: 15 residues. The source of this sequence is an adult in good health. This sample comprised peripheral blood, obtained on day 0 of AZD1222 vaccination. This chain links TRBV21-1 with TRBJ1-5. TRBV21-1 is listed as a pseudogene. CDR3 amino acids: CASTCRASRYRAQHF. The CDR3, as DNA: TGTGCCAGCACTTGCCGGGCCTCCCGGTATCGGGCCCAGCATTTT.